What follows is one TCR beta chain and its context. What it binds is unknown. This sample is part of a study of vaccination effects on CD4 cells after COVID-19. About the research overall: Samples gathered post-vaccine arrived a median of 72 days past the second dose.

Here immunoSEQ multiplex PCR was the method, and the copy in TCRdb shows in-frame clones only, minus some. The sample holds tens of thousands of clones, over 70% seen once. This CDR3 is built from 18 residues. Germline V gives CDR1 LGHNA, CDR2 YSLEER. V dropped 4 bases and J dropped 1; count of bases not matched to a gene: 7. Viral peptide pool expansion of antigen-specific CD4+ T cells preceded sequencing in the ViraFEST assay. Cultured cells yielded isolated CD4+ T cells after 10 days. Two-dose vaccination with either BNT162b2 or mRNA-1273 was given to the participants. Vaccine recipients had no previous SARS-CoV-2 infection; their nucleocapsid antibodies were negative. IL-2 medium was substituted for half the medium on days 3 and 7.

This chain connects TRBV4-3 to TRBJ2-6, with 10 bases aligning to TRBD1. This receptor was taken from a human donor who received a COVID-19 vaccine. The input for sequencing was CD4+ T cells from PBMCs cultured with HCoV-229E spike peptides, taken after COVID-19 vaccination. The CDR3 DNA reads as TGCGCCAGCAGCCGAACCCGGGACAGGGGATCTGGGGCCAACGTCCTGACTTTC. Protein: CASSRTRDRGSGANVLTF.